This entry lists 12 T cell receptor beta chains sequenced from one sample in a study of CD8+ T cells in alopecia areata. Extraction of RNA preceded its reverse transcription into cDNA, which served as the sequencing template. Assay: immunoSEQ multiplex PCR; the TCRdb copy retains only in-frame clones and omits some. This sample comprises under 350,000 clones, none seen once only. Scientists pooled cutaneous lymph node cells and sorted them on CD4, CD8alpha, NKG2D, NKG2ACE and other markers. The sample consisted of CD4+ T cells sorted from a lymph node. The receptor set was obtained from a C3H/HeJ mouse with alopecia areata. Mouse strain MHC haplotype: H2-k.

This clone turned up a few times. Any gene name here is a mouse gene name. The CDR3 is cut off 4 residues early in the read; its end comes from the germline J gene. The rearrangement joins TRBV13-2 to TRBJ1-2, with D perhaps matching TRBD1 (6 bases). This CDR3 spans 14 amino acids. CDR1 is NNHNN, CDR2 SYGAGS, per germline (reference sequence). The covered CDR3 bases are TGTGCCAGCGGTGATCCGGACTGGGGGCTC. Its translation is CASGDPDWGL. The whole CDR3 protein reads CASGDPDWGLDYTF.

About this clone itself: Germline and genes here are mouse. The read ends 4 residues shy of where the CDR3 ends; the end is completed using the germline J gene. V gene TRBV13-3 combines with J gene TRBJ2-7; the D gene is possibly TRBD1 (6 bases). The CDR3 totals 14 residues. Per germline, CDR1 NNHDY and CDR2 SYVADS. The CDR3 spells CASSTGTTFYEQYF. The sequenced part of the CDR3 DNA is TGTGCCAGCAGTACCGGGACAACATTTTAT.

This clone appeared a few times. These gene names are mouse names. The read terminates 3 residues ahead of where the CDR3 ends, so the germline J gene completes it. The chain links TRBV13-2 to TRBJ1-6, with D possibly matching TRBD1 (6 bases). TRBJ1-6 is filed as an ORF, its function uncertain. V lost 2 bases and J lost 5, with 8 bases in between. Germline lookup yields CDR1 NNHNN and CDR2 SYGAGS (reference sequence). The CDR3 sequence is 14 residues long. CDR3 protein: CASGDGQNNSPLYF. The sequenced part of the CDR3 DNA is TGTGCCAGCGGTGACGGACAGAATAATTCGCCC.

Concerning this clone itself: Germline and genes here are mouse. The CDR3 end falls 4 residues outside the read, so it is completed with the germline J gene. This chain uses TRBV13-1 with TRBJ2-3; 10 bases fit TRBD1. The CDR3 loop spans 16 amino acids. In germline, CDR1 is NSHNY, CDR2 SYGAGN. Trimming cost V 2 bases and J 0 bases; bases outside gene matches: 3. The part of the CDR3 DNA that was read is TGTGCCAGCAGTGAGGGACAGGGGACTAGTGCAGAA. Translating gives CASSEGQGTSAE. The whole CDR3 sequence reads CASSEGQGTSAETLYF.

Concerning this clone itself: Gene names follow the mouse nomenclature. The read ends 4 residues before the CDR3 terminus; that terminus is restored from the germline J gene. The chain has TRBV31 and TRBJ1-2; tentative D call: TRBD1 (6 bases). Germline V CDR1 and CDR2: GKSSPN, SITVG. This CDR3 spans 15 amino acids. V lost 0 bases and J 3 bases, leaving 14 bases between the germline ends. The CDR3 protein is CAWSLRGARDSDYTF. The covered CDR3 bases are TGTGCCTGGAGTCTTCGGGGGGCAAGGGACTCC.

Only a few counts were recorded for this clone. Any gene name here is a mouse gene name. The CDR3 end falls 4 residues outside the read, so it is completed with the germline J gene. J is TRBJ1-1 and V is TRBV14; D ambiguous. Germline V gives CDR1 SGHDT, CDR2 FRDEAV. The V end lost 0 bases, the J end lost 0 bases, and 6 bases lay between the germline ends. The CDR3 is 14 amino acids. The CDR3 DNA, read in part, is TGTGCCAGCAGTTTCTACAGTGCAAACACA. As protein: CASSFYSANT. The CDR3 in full is CASSFYSANTEVFF.

This clone was found a few times. Germline and genes: mouse. The CDR3 extends 4 residues past the end of the read, so its final part is completed from the germline J gene. The chain recombines TRBV13-3 with TRBJ1-4, with D possibly being TRBD1 (5 bases). This CDR3 has 13 amino acids. Germline CDR1 and CDR2: NNHDY and SYVADS. CDR3 bases read: TGTGCCAGCAGTGATGGGACACGCGAA. It is translated as CASSDGTRE. The whole CDR3 reads CASSDGTRERLFF.

Points on this clone: The germline and genes are mouse ones. With the read ending 4 residues before the CDR3 end, the germline J gene is used to fill in that end. This sample also contains other DNA sequences that code for the same CDR3. The chain joins TRBV13-1 to TRBJ1-2; 10 positions agree with TRBD1. V was pared by 3 bases and J by 4 bases, with 3 bases of the junction left unmatched. Germline CDR1 reads NSHNY; CDR2 reads SYGAGN. This CDR3 spans 14 amino acids. CDR3 DNA, as far as it was read: TGTGCCAGCAGTGCGACAGGGGGCGGCTCC. Protein product: CASSATGGGS. The entire CDR3 sequence reads CASSATGGGSDYTF.

On this clone itself: Genes here carry mouse names. Partial CDR3 DNA: TGTGCTAGCAGTTTCCAGGGCACCGGG. Protein product: CASSFQGTG. The entire CDR3 protein reads CASSFQGTGQLYF. The rearrangement joins TRBV29 to TRBJ2-2; tentative D call: TRBD1 (5 bases). The read is 4 residues too short to cover the CDR3 end, so that end is filled in from the germline J gene. V was clipped by 3 bases and J by 4 bases, with 6 bases between them. Germline values: CDR1 MSHET, CDR2 SYDVDS. This CDR3 is built from 13 residues.

This clone was picked up a small number of times. Gene and germline names: mouse. Other DNA sequences within the sample encode an identical CDR3. CDR3: CASSGRGANTEVFF. The sequenced part of the CDR3 DNA is TGTGCCAGCAGTGGCAGGGGTGCAAACACA. The chain combines TRBV13-1 with TRBJ1-1, with D perhaps TRBD1 (6 bases). With the read ending 4 residues before the CDR3 end, the germline J gene is used to fill in that end. V gave up 3 bases and J gave up 0 bases, with 9 bases separating them. From germline, CDR1 is NSHNY and CDR2 SYGAGN. There are 14 residues in the CDR3.

This clone was counted only a few times. Germline and genes here are mouse. The sequence runs out 4 residues before the end of the CDR3; the remainder is reconstructed from the germline J gene. The genes are TRBV4 and TRBJ2-2; D is perhaps TRBD1 (6 bases). Trimming left V 7 bases short and J 0 bases short, with 15 bases between. The CDR3 contains 16 residues. CDR1 and CDR2 from the germline V gene are LGHDT and YNNKQL (reference sequence). The DNA read from the CDR3 is TGTGCCAGCAACCACCCCCGGACAGCAAACACCGGG. Translated, it gives CASNHPRTANTG. The whole CDR3 protein reads CASNHPRTANTGQLYF.

This clone was counted between two and nine times. The germline and genes are mouse ones. The CDR3 goes on 4 residues after the read ends, and that part is filled in from the germline J gene. This chain connects TRBV31 to TRBJ2-3; TRBD2 might be the D (6 bases). The CDR3 spans 13 residues. Germline V lookup: CDR1 GKSSPN, CDR2 SITVG. V was pared by 4 bases and J by 0 bases, with 8 bases between. Partial CDR3 DNA: TGTGCCTGGACTGGGGCTAGTGCAGAA. It encodes CAWTGASAE. In full, the CDR3 is CAWTGASAETLYF. The entire variable domain, with the rest obtained from reference TRBV31 and TRBJ2-3, is as follows: AQTIHQWPVAEIKAVGSPLSLGCTIKGKSSPNLYWYWQATGGTLQQLFYSITVGQVESVVQLNLSASRPKDDQFILSTEKLLLSHSGFYLCAWTGASAETLYFGSGTRLTVL.